The 32 T cell receptor beta chains given below trace back to one sample, sequenced in a study of T cell repertoires in cytomegalovirus infection. TCRdb analysed the reads with MiXCR anew, one entry per CDR3 protein. The table shows 680,000 or so distinct CDR3 sequences, with approximately 34% occurring only once. The material sequenced was PBMCs. The receptors originated from a human donor in good health (CMV status not recorded). Some clones in this sample may be carry-over from other donors' samples.

In this sample, this clonotype turned up a few times. The chain combines TRBV4-1 with TRBJ1-5, with TRBD1 as a possible D gene (6 bases). With 4 bases removed from V and 6 bases from J, the gap between germline ends came to 13 bases. The CDR3 is 14 amino acids. The germline gives CDR1 MGHRA, CDR2 YSYEKL. CDR3 bases: TGCGCCAGCAGCCCCAGACAGGTGCCTCAGCCCCAGCATTTT. It is translated as CASSPRQVPQPQHF.

This clonotype appeared many times. The chain couples TRBV7-8 to TRBJ2-1, with a weak D call TRBD2 (6 bases). V was trimmed by 5 bases and J by 2 bases, leaving 19 bases between them. CDR1 SGHVS and CDR2 FQNEAQ come from the germline V gene. The CDR3 has 17 amino acids. CDR3 in DNA: TGTGCCAGCAGCGGAACAGCCTCGGGAGTCGCCTACAATGAGCAGTTCTTC. It specifies CASSGTASGVAYNEQFF.

The chain employs TRBV12-3 or TRBV12-4 and TRBJ2-1, with 14 bases aligning to TRBD2. V shed 6 bases and J 1 base; nucleotides not matched to a gene: 11. The CDR3 sequence is 19 residues long. The CDR3 DNA reads TGTGCCAGCAGCCTCGGGACTAGCGGGAGAGGCGGGTCCTACAATGAGCAGTTCTTC. This gives the protein CASSLGTSGRGGSYNEQFF.

Worth noting for this clonotype: A much larger clone sits a single nucleotide away, making a read error possible. The CDR3 end shows no conserved phenylalanine or tryptophan, and so a read error is likely. This sequence joins TRBV7-4 and TRBJ2-5, with D perhaps matching TRBD2 (5 bases). This CDR3 has 15 amino acids. V lost 1 base and J lost 3, with 12 bases in between. Looked up from germline, CDR1 is SGHVT and CDR2 is SQSDAQ. CDR3 DNA sequence: TGTGCCAGCAGCTTAGAAGGGCTAGCAGAAGAGACCCAGTACTTA. Translating gives CASSLEGLAEETQYL.

The chain couples TRBV11-2 to TRBJ2-3; a possible D gene is TRBD1 (6 bases). The CDR3 spans 17 residues. Trimming removed 5 bases at V and 2 bases at J, with 20 bases between. Germline lookup yields CDR1 SGHAT and CDR2 FQNNGV. The CDR3 sequence is CASSTGQSLLNTDTQYF. CDR3 nucleotides: TGTGCCAGCAGCACTGGACAGAGTCTTTTAAACACAGATACGCAGTATTTT. Filled out from reference TRBV11-2 and TRBJ2-3, the complete variable domain reads EAGVAQSPRYKIIEKRQSVAFWCNPISGHATLYWYQQILGQGPKLLIQFQNNGVVDDSQLPKDRFSAERLKGVDSTLKIQPAKLEDSAVYLCASSTGQSLLNTDTQYFGPGTRLTVL.

A few counts support this clonotype. Mismatch with germline at one junction end may stem from a read error. The chain employs TRBV7-6 and TRBJ1-5; D unresolved. Germline lookup yields CDR1 SGHVS and CDR2 FNYEAQ. CDR3 size: 13 residues. The chain's CDR3 is CASSAGLNQPQHF. In DNA, the CDR3 is TGTGCTAGCAGCGCAGGTCTAAATCAGCCCCAGCATTTT.

V is TRBV9 and J is TRBJ2-2; D is uncertain. The V gene's germline CDR1 is SGDLS and CDR2 YYNGEE. CDR3 length equals 11 residues. Trimming stripped 3 bases from V and 7 bases from J, with 4 bases between. CDR3 bases: TGTGCCAGCAGCGCGCACGGGGAGCTGTTTTTT. Protein: CASSAHGELFF.

This clonotype was observed many times. This chain joins TRBV4-1 and TRBJ1-2; possibly TRBD1 for D (5 bases). V was shortened by 0 bases and J by 1 base, with 12 bases between the two germline ends. The germline gives CDR1 MGHRA, CDR2 YSYEKL. This CDR3 comprises 16 residues. The CDR3, as DNA: TGCGCCAGCAGCCAAGAACCAGGGCGCCATAACTATGGCTACACCTTC. The encoded protein is CASSQEPGRHNYGYTF.

V usage is TRBV12-3 or TRBV12-4 and J usage is TRBJ2-1, with 7 bases aligning to TRBD2. The CDR3 runs to 15 residues. The trim removed 4 bases at V and 6 bases at J, leaving 9 bases unmatched. In DNA form, the CDR3 reads TGTGCCAGCAGTTCGGGACGGGGACTATTCAATGAGCAGTTCTTC. Its translation: CASSSGRGLFNEQFF.

This clonotype was detected a few times. The chain has TRBV7-2 and TRBJ2-1; D is unresolved. The V gene's germline CDR1 is SGHTA and CDR2 FQGNSA. Between the trimmed V and J ends, which lost 1 base and 0 bases, there was a span of 7 bases. The CDR3 length is 15 residues. The CDR3 protein is CASSLEVVSYNEQFF. The CDR3 bases are TGTGCCAGCAGCTTAGAGGTGGTCTCCTACAATGAGCAGTTCTTC. Drawing the rest from reference TRBV7-2 and TRBJ2-1, the complete variable domain is GAGVSQSPSNKVTEKGKDVELRCDPISGHTALYWYRQSLGQGLEFLIYFQGNSAPDKSGLPSDRFSAERTGGSVSTLTIQRTQQEDSAVYLCASSLEVVSYNEQFFGPGTRLTVL.

To note about this clonotype: This may be a read error, as it is one base from a much larger clone. The chain employs TRBV7-8 and TRBJ2-7, with D perhaps matching TRBD2 (5 bases). Germline V CDR1 and CDR2: SGHVS, FQNEAQ. The CDR3 covers 15 residues. V lost 1 base, J lost 4 bases, and 14 bases lay in between. The CDR3 sequence is CASSLGGSVGYEQYF. The CDR3, as DNA: TGTGCCAGCAGCTTAGGGGGTAGCGTGGGATACGAGCAGTACTTC.

On this clonotype: A junction end diverges from the germline sequence, so it may reflect a read error. The V and J genes are TRBV7-8 and TRBJ1-1; D ambiguous. This CDR3 is built from 11 residues. Germline-derived CDR1 and CDR2 are SGHVS and FQNEAQ. The CDR3 sequence: CASSLGWEALF. The CDR3 DNA follows: TGTGCCAGCAGCTTAGGTTGGGAAGCTTTATTT.

This clonotype was found a few times. The J gene is TRBJ2-1, the V gene TRBV28; D may be TRBD1 or TRBD2 (6 bases each). CDR3 length equals 15 residues. Germline values: CDR1 MDHEN, CDR2 SYDVKM. Trimming stripped 6 bases from V and 0 bases from J, with 12 bases between. This CDR3 reads CASSGGHSSYNEQFF. The CDR3 nucleotides read TGTGCCAGCAGCGGGGGACACAGCTCCTACAATGAGCAGTTCTTC.

The CDR3 DNA reads TGTGCCAGCACCGGGGTCAGGGAGTACCACGAGCAGTACTTC. It yields the protein CASTGVREYHEQYF. The gene calls are TRBV7-2 and TRBJ2-7; D may be TRBD1 or TRBD2 (5 bases each). Per germline, CDR1 SGHTA and CDR2 FQGNSA. The CDR3 runs 14 residues. Trimming pared 7 bases from V and 5 bases from J, leaving 18 bases between.

The chain employs TRBV30 and TRBJ2-3, with 7 bases that match TRBD1. CDR1 is GTSNPN, CDR2 SVGIG, per germline (reference sequence). CDR3 size: 15 residues. The ends lost 4 bases at V and 0 bases at J; junction bases unmatched: 7. DNA of the CDR3: TGTGCCTGGACGAAACAGGGGTTGAGCACAGATACGCAGTATTTT. Protein sequence: CAWTKQGLSTDTQYF.

This clonotype was detected ten times or more. This chain uses TRBV7-2 with TRBJ2-2; D uncertain. V was shortened by 4 bases and J by 5 bases, with 8 bases between the two germline ends. Germline CDR1 is SGHTA and CDR2 is FQGNSA. This CDR3 spans 13 amino acids. In DNA form, the CDR3 reads TGTGCCAGCAGCTCTTCGTGGACCGGGGAGCTGTTTTTT. Translating it yields CASSSSWTGELFF.

The rearrangement uses TRBV20-1 and TRBJ1-5, with unresolved D. Trimming removed 0 bases from V and 2 bases from J, with 11 bases in between. The CDR3 runs to 15 residues. Per germline, CDR1 DFQATT and CDR2 SNEGSKA (reference sequence). The CDR3 spells CSARDGVTGNQPQHF. Written as DNA, the CDR3 is TGCAGTGCTAGAGACGGTGTGACGGGCAATCAGCCCCAGCATTTT.

V usage is TRBV9 and J usage is TRBJ2-3; D is ambiguous. V lost 0 bases to trimming and J lost 4 bases, with 9 bases between them. Germline CDR1 reads SGDLS; CDR2 reads YYNGEE. This CDR3 region has 14 residues. CDR3 in amino acids: CASSVAASADTQYF. CDR3 nucleotides: TGTGCCAGCAGCGTAGCGGCTTCCGCAGATACGCAGTATTTT.

This clonotype appeared a few times. The CDR3 end shows no conserved phenylalanine or tryptophan, and so a read error is likely. The chain is built from TRBV4-2 and TRBJ2-3, with TRBD1 as a possible D gene (6 bases). The CDR3 length is 15 residues. CDR1 LGHNA and CDR2 YNFKEQ come from the germline V gene. Trimming removed 1 base from V and 3 bases from J, with 11 bases in between. The CDR3 sequence is CASSQGGRGTDTQYL. As DNA, the CDR3 is TGTGCCAGCAGCCAAGGGGGGCGCGGAACAGATACGCAGTATTTG.

This clonotype occurred a few times. The genes are TRBV6-6 and TRBJ2-7; no reliable D call. Trimming took off 8 bases at V and 6 bases at J, with 17 bases between the two ends. The germline CDR1 and CDR2 sequences are MNHNY and SVGAGI (reference sequence). The length of the CDR3 is 13 residues. The CDR3 spells CASSPNSPSEQYF. The CDR3 region has the DNA TGTGCCAGCTCCCCCAACTCCCCTTCCGAGCAGTACTTC.

V is TRBV18 and J is TRBJ1-2, with D possibly being TRBD1 (6 bases). The ends were cut back, 3 bases at V and 4 bases at J, with 12 bases in the middle. Germline lookup yields CDR1 KGHSH and CDR2 LQKENI. The CDR3 contains 14 residues. CDR3 sequence reads: CASSPPGASYGYTF. The CDR3 coding sequence is TGTGCCAGCTCACCCCCAGGGGCAAGCTATGGCTACACCTTC.

This sequence joins TRBV5-6 and TRBJ2-1; no firm D call. The germline V and J ends were trimmed by 0 bases and 11 bases, with 12 bases remaining between them. Germline CDR1 SGHDT, CDR2 YYEEEE. The CDR3 is made up of 13 amino acids. DNA of the CDR3: TGTGCCAGCAGCTTGGGTGGCCCCCTAAAGCAGTTCTTC. Its protein is CASSLGGPLKQFF.

In this sample, this clonotype turned up a few times. V is TRBV15 and J is TRBJ2-1, with TRBD2 matching over 9 bases. The CDR3 extends over 17 amino acids. With V trimmed by 1 base and J by 6 bases, 10 bases remained unmatched. CDR1 and CDR2 from the germline V gene are LNHNV and YYDKDF (reference sequence). The CDR3 spells CATSRALAGGPGNEQFF. In DNA, the CDR3 is TGTGCCACCAGCAGAGCCCTGGCGGGAGGGCCTGGCAATGAGCAGTTCTTC.

This clonotype was counted a few times. The chain uses TRBV6-1 and TRBJ1-3, with 7 bases matching TRBD1. Germline V gives CDR1 MNHNS, CDR2 SASEGT. The CDR3 consists of 17 residues. V lost 5 bases and J lost 2; bases outside the gene matches: 12. Here the CDR3 DNA reads TGTGCCAGCAGTAGGCGGGACAGCCCGGCGACTGGAAACACCATATATTTT. Protein product: CASSRRDSPATGNTIYF.

This clonotype was seen more than once but under ten times. The chain recombines TRBV4-1 with TRBJ1-4; D call uncertain. CDR1 and CDR2 from the germline V gene are MGHRA and YSYEKL. This CDR3 spans 15 amino acids. V was pared by 0 bases and J by 0 bases, with 5 bases between. The CDR3 nucleotides read TGCGCCAGCAGCCAAGAGCAGGCAACTAATGAAAAACTGTTTTTT. It encodes CASSQEQATNEKLFF.

This clonotype was found a few times. The chain uses TRBV12-3 or TRBV12-4 and TRBJ2-3; no clear D. The length of the CDR3 is 11 residues. Between the trimmed V and J ends, which lost 2 bases and 6 bases, there was a span of 3 bases. In DNA form, the CDR3 reads TGTGCCAGCAGTTTATTCGATACGCAGTATTTT. Translated: CASSLFDTQYF.

Only a few counts were recorded for this clonotype. This chain links TRBV28 with TRBJ1-5; weak D call: TRBD1 (5 bases). The germline V and J ends were trimmed by 4 bases and 4 bases, with 17 bases remaining between them. The CDR3 length is 16 residues. The germline CDR1 and CDR2 sequences are MDHEN and SYDVKM. CDR3 sequence: CASSSPRQGWNQPQHF. The CDR3 DNA sequence: TGTGCCAGCAGTTCCCCTCGGCAGGGCTGGAATCAGCCCCAGCATTTT.

The table lists this clonotype with many counts. The gene calls are TRBV4-1 and TRBJ2-7; 7 bases are a match to TRBD1. V was clipped by 1 base and J by 7 bases; unmatched bases: 19. The length of the CDR3 is 18 residues. The V gene's germline CDR1 is MGHRA and CDR2 YSYEKL. CDR3 loop: CASSQVGSGTPGQSEQYF. CDR3 DNA: TGCGCCAGCAGCCAAGTTGGTTCGGGTACCCCGGGACAGAGTGAGCAGTACTTC.

As for this clonotype: One end of the junction is discordant with germline, which a read error may explain. The chain links TRBV6-1 to TRBJ2-1; D remains ambiguous. Per the germline V gene, CDR1 is MNHNS and CDR2 is SASEGT. The CDR3 is made up of 14 amino acids. The CDR3 region is CASSTQGGNNDQFF. The CDR3 DNA reads as TGTGCCAGCAGTACACAAGGCGGTAACAATGATCAGTTCTTC.

J is TRBJ2-7 and V is TRBV25-1; either TRBD1 or TRBD2 may supply D (5 bases each). Germline V gives CDR1 MGHDK, CDR2 SYGVNS. The CDR3 loop spans 14 amino acids. Trimming stripped 4 bases from V and 0 bases from J, with 10 bases between. This chain's CDR3 is CASSAGRRSYEQYF. The CDR3 bases are TGTGCCAGCAGTGCGGGACGGCGCTCCTACGAGCAGTACTTC.

The genes are TRBV7-6 and TRBJ2-3; no reliable D call. Germline V lookup: CDR1 SGHVS, CDR2 FNYEAQ. This CDR3 has 18 amino acids. V dropped 2 bases and J dropped 1 base, with 19 bases sitting between them. CDR3 bases: TGTGCCAGCAGCTTATATCCCCCTGGACCCACGGGCACAGATACGCAGTATTTT. This encodes CASSLYPPGPTGTDTQYF.

This clonotype occurred many times. The J gene is TRBJ1-6, the V gene TRBV7-8; D gene uncertain. CDR3 length: 18 residues. V lost 0 bases, J lost 0 bases, and 12 bases lay in between. Germline V gene lookup returns CDR1 SGHVS and CDR2 FQNEAQ. For the CDR3, the DNA is TGTGCCAGCAGCTTAGCAAGGCCCTCGAGCTCCTATAATTCACCCCTCCACTTT. Protein: CASSLARPSSSYNSPLHF. The variable domain in full, with the rest retrieved from reference TRBV7-8 and TRBJ1-6, is GAGVSQSPRYKVAKRGQDVALRCDPISGHVSLFWYQQALGQGPEFLTYFQNEAQLDKSGLPSDRFFAERPEGSVSTLKIQRTQQEDSAVYLCASSLARPSSSYNSPLHFGNGTRLTVT.